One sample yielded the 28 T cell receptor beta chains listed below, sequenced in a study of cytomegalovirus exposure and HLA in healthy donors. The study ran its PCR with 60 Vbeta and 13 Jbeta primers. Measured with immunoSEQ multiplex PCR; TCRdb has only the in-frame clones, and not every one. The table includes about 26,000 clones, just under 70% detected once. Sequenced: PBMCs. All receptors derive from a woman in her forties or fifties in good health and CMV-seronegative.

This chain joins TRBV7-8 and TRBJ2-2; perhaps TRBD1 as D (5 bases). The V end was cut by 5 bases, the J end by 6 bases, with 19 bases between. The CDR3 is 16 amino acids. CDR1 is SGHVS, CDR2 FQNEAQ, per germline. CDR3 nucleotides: TGTGCCAGCAGCCCCCGCTCCCAATTAGGGGCCGGGGAGCTGTTTTTT. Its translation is CASSPRSQLGAGELFF.

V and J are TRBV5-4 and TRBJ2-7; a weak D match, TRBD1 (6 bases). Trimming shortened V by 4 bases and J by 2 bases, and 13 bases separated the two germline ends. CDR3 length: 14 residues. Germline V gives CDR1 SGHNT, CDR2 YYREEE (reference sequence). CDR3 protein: CASSVHTGTYEQYF. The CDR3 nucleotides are TGTGCCAGCAGCGTACATACAGGGACCTACGAGCAGTACTTC.

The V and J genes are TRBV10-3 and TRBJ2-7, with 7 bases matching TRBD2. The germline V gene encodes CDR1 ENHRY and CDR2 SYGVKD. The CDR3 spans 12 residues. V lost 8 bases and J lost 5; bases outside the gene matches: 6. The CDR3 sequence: CAISGGGHEQYF. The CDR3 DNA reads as TGTGCCATCTCCGGGGGAGGGCACGAGCAGTACTTC.

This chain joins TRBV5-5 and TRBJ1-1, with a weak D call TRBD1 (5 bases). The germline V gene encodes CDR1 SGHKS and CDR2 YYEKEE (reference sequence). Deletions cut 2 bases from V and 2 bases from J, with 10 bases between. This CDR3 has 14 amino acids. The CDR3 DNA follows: TGTGCCAGCAGCTTCGACAGCTTTAACACTGAAGCTTTCTTT. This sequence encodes CASSFDSFNTEAFF.

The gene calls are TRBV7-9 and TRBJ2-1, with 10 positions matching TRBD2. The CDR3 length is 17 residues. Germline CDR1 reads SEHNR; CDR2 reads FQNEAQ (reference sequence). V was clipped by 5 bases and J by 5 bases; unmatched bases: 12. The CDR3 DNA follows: TGTGCCAGCAGCGACCCCTCCATAGCGGGAGGCCACAATGAGCAGTTCTTC. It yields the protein CASSDPSIAGGHNEQFF.

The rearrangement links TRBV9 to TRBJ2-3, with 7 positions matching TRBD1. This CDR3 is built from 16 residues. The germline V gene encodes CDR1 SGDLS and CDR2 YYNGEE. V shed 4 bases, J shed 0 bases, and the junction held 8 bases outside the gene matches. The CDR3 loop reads CASSPQGTASTDTQYF. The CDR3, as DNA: TGTGCCAGCAGCCCGCAAGGGACAGCCAGCACAGATACGCAGTATTTT.

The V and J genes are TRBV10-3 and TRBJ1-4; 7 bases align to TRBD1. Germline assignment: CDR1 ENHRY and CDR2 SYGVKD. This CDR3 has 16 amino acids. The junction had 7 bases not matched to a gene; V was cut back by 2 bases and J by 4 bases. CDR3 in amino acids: CAISEGQAPFNEKLFF. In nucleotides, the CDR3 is TGTGCCATCAGTGAGGGACAGGCGCCCTTTAATGAAAAACTGTTTTTT.

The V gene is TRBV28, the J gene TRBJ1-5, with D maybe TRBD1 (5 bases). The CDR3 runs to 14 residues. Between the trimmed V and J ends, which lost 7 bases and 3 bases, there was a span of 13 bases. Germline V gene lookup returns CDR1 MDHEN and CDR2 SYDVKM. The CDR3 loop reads CASNPQGSNQPQHF. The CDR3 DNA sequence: TGTGCCAGCAATCCTCAGGGCTCCAATCAGCCCCAGCATTTT.

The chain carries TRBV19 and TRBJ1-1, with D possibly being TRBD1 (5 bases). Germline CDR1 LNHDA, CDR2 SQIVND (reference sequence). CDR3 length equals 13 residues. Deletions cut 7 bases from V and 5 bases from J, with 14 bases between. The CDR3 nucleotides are TGTGCCAGTACCCAAGGCAGGGCTACTGAAGCTTTCTTT. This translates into CASTQGRATEAFF.

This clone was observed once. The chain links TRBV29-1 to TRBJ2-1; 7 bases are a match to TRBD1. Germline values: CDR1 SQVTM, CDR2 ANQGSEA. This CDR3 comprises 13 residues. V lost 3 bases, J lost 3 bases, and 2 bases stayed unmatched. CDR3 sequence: CSVEAGGYNEQFF. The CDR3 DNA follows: TGCAGCGTTGAGGCAGGGGGCTACAATGAGCAGTTCTTC.

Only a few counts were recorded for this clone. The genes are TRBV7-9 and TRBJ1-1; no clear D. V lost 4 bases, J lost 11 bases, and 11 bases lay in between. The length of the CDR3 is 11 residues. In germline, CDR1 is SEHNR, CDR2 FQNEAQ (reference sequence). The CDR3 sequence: CASSSSVVAFF. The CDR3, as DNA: TGTGCCAGCAGCTCCTCAGTGGTGGCTTTCTTT.

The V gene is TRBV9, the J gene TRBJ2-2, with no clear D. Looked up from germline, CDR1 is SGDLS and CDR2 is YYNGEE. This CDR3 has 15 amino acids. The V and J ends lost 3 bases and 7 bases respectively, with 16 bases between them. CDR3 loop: CASSEVVGTGGELFF. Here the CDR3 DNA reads TGTGCCAGCAGCGAGGTCGTGGGTACGGGCGGGGAGCTGTTTTTT.

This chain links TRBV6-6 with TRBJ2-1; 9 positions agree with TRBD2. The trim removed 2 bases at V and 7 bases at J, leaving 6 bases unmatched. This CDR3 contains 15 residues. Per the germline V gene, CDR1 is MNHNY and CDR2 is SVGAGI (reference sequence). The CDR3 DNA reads TGTGCCAGCAGTTACCGACTAGCGGTCGGTAATGAGCAGTTCTTC. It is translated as CASSYRLAVGNEQFF.

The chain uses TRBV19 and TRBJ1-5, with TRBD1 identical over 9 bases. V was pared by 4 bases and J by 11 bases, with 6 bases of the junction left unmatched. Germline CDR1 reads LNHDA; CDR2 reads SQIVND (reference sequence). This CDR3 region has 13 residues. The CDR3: CASSTTGGGSQHF. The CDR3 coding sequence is TGTGCCAGTAGTACGACAGGGGGTGGGTCCCAGCATTTT.

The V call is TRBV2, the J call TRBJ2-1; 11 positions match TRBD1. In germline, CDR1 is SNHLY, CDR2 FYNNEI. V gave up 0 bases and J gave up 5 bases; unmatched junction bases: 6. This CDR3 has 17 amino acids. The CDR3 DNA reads TGTGCCAGCAGTGAAGCGGTGTGGACAGGGGGCAACAATGAGCAGTTCTTC. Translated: CASSEAVWTGGNNEQFF. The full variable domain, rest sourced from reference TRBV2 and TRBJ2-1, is EPEVTQTPSHQVTQMGQEVILRCVPISNHLYFYWYRQILGQKVEFLVSFYNNEISEKSEIFDDQFSVERPDGSNFTLKIRSTKLEDSAMYFCASSEAVWTGGNNEQFFGPGTRLTVL.

The CDR3 DNA follows: TGTGCCAGCAGCTTAGTTAGCGGGAGGCCCACAGATACGCAGTATTTT. As protein: CASSLVSGRPTDTQYF. The V call is TRBV7-2, the J call TRBJ2-3; TRBD2 matches 10 bases. V gave up 1 base and J gave up 2 bases; unmatched junction bases: 3. The CDR3 is 16 residues long. From germline, CDR1 is SGHTA and CDR2 FQGNSA. Full variable domain (rest looked up from reference TRBV7-2 and TRBJ2-3): GAGVSQSPSNKVTEKGKDVELRCDPISGHTALYWYRQSLGQGLEFLIYFQGNSAPDKSGLPSDRFSAERTGGSVSTLTIQRTQQEDSAVYLCASSLVSGRPTDTQYFGPGTRLTVL.

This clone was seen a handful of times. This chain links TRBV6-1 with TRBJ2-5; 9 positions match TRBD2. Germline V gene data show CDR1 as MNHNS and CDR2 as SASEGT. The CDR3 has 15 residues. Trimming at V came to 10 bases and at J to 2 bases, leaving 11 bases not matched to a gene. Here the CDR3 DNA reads TGTGCCACCGATGACCTAGCGGGATCACAAGAGACCCAGTACTTC. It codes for CATDDLAGSQETQYF.

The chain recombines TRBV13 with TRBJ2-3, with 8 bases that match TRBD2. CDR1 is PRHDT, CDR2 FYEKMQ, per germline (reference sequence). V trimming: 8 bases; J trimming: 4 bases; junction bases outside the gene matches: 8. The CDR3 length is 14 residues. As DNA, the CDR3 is TGTGCCAGCCGGGAACGGGGGGGCTCAGATACGCAGTATTTT. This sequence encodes CASRERGGSDTQYF.

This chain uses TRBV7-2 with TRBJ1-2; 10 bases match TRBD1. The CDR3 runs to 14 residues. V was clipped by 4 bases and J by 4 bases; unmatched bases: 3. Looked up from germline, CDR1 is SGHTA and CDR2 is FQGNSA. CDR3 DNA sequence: TGTGCCAGCAGCTCCCGACAGGGGGCCTATGGCTACACCTTC. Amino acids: CASSSRQGAYGYTF.

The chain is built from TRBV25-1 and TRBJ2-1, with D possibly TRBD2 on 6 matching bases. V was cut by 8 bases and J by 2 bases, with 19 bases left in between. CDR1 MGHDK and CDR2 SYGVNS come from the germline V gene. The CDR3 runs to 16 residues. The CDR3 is CASGGYVGGPYNEQFF. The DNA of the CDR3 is TGTGCCAGCGGGGGTTACGTGGGAGGACCCTACAATGAGCAGTTCTTC.

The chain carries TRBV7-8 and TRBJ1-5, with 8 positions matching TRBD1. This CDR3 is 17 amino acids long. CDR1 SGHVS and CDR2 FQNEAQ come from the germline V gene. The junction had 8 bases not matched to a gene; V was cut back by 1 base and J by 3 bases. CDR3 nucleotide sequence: TGTGCCAGCAGCTTAGTCCTGAAGACAGGGGACAATCAGCCCCAGCATTTT. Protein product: CASSLVLKTGDNQPQHF.

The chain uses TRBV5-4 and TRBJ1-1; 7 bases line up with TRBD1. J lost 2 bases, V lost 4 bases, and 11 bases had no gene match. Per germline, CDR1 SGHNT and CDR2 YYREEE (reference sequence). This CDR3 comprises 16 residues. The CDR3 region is CASSIRRPGGNTEAFF. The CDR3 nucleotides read TGTGCCAGCAGCATACGCCGCCCAGGGGGAAACACTGAAGCTTTCTTT.

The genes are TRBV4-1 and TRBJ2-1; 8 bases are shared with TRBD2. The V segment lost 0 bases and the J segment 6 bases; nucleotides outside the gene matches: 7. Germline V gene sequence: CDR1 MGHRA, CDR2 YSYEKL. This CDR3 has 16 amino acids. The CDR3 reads CASSQEGAGVLNEQFF. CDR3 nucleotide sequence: TGCGCCAGCAGCCAAGAAGGAGCGGGAGTCCTCAATGAGCAGTTCTTC.

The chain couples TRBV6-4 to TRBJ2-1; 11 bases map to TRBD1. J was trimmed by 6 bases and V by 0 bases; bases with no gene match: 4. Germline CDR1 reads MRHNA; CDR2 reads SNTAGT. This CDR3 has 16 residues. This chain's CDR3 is CASSDSDGTGGNEQFF. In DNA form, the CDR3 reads TGTGCCAGCAGTGACTCGGATGGGACAGGGGGCAATGAGCAGTTCTTC.

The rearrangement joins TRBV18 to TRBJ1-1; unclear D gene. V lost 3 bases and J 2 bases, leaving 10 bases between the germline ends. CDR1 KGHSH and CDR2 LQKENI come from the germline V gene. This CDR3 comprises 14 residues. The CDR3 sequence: CASSPTSANTEAFF. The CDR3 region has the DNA TGTGCCAGCTCACCTACGAGCGCCAACACTGAAGCTTTCTTT.

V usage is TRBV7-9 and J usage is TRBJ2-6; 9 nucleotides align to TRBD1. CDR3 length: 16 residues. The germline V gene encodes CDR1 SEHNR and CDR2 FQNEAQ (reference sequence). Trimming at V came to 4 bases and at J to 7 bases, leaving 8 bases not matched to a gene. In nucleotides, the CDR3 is TGTGCCAGCAGCTCCTCGCCGGGACAGGGTGCCAACGTCCTGACTTTC. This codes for CASSSSPGQGANVLTF.

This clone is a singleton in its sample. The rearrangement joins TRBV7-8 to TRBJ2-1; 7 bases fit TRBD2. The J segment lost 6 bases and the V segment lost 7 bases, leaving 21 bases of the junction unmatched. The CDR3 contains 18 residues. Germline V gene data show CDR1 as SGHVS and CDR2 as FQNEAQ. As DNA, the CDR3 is TGTGCCAGCAACCTCCATATCCCCTTTGGGGGAGGGATCAATGAGCAGTTCTTC. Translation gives CASNLHIPFGGGINEQFF.

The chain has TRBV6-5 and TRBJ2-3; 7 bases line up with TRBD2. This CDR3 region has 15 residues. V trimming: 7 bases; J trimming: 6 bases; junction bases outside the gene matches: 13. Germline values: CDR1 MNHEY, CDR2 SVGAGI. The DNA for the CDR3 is TGTGCCAGCATACCCAGCGGGATGTTAGGGGATACGCAGTATTTT. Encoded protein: CASIPSGMLGDTQYF.